This entry lists 10 T cell receptor beta chains sequenced from one sample in a study of T cell repertoires in ileal Crohn's disease. Only in-frame clones appear in the TCRdb table, and some are missing; sequencing was by immunoSEQ multiplex PCR. The sample holds roughly 13,000 clones, roughly 80% seen once. Described time point: neoterminal ileum biopsy at postoperative endoscopy, about 6 months after surgery. Sequenced material: ileal tissue. Receptor source: an adult with Crohn's disease.

This clone appeared a single time. This chain uses TRBV7-2 with TRBJ1-5; D is perhaps TRBD1 (5 bases). Trimming took off 5 bases at V and 6 bases at J, with 14 bases between the two ends. The germline CDR1 and CDR2 sequences are SGHTA and FQGNSA. The CDR3 runs to 14 residues. CDR3 in amino acids: CASSPAAGGQPQHF. CDR3 nucleotides: TGTGCCAGCAGCCCTGCGGCCGGGGGTCAGCCCCAGCATTTT. Full variable domain (outside the CDR3, taken from reference TRBV7-2 and TRBJ1-5): GAGVSQSPSNKVTEKGKDVELRCDPISGHTALYWYRQSLGQGLEFLIYFQGNSAPDKSGLPSDRFSAERTGGSVSTLTIQRTQQEDSAVYLCASSPAAGGQPQHFGDGTRLSIL.

The chain carries TRBV6-6 and TRBJ1-5, with D perhaps matching TRBD1 (5 bases). Germline V lookup: CDR1 MNHNY, CDR2 SVGAGI (reference sequence). The CDR3 runs 14 residues. V lost 2 bases and J 6 bases, leaving 11 bases between the germline ends. The CDR3 sequence: CASSYPGVGQPQHF. CDR3 bases: TGTGCCAGCAGTTACCCGGGGGTTGGTCAGCCCCAGCATTTT.

This chain uses TRBV5-8 with TRBJ1-4, with TRBD1 as a possible D gene (6 bases). Trimming cost V 9 bases and J 0 bases, with 21 bases left between them. This CDR3 comprises 17 residues. Germline CDR1 is SGHTS and CDR2 is YDEGEE. Written as DNA, the CDR3 is TGTGCCAACAATCCAGGGGTCAACTACGCAACTAATGAAAAACTGTTTTTT. Its translation: CANNPGVNYATNEKLFF. Looking up the rest from reference TRBV5-8 and TRBJ1-4 gives the full variable domain: EAGVTQSPTHLIKTRGQQATLRCSPISGHTSVYWYQQALGLGLQFLLWYDEGEERNRGNFPPRFSGRQFPNYSSELNVNALELEDSALYLCANNPGVNYATNEKLFFGSGTQLSVL.

This clone has more than one count but fewer than ten. This sample includes further DNA sequences coding for the same CDR3. This chain connects TRBV27 to TRBJ2-2; TRBD1 aligns across 7 bases. Germline V CDR1 and CDR2: MNHEY, SMNVEV (reference sequence). The CDR3 has 14 amino acids. V was pared by 6 bases and J by 1 base, with 2 bases of the junction left unmatched. The CDR3 region has the DNA TGTGCCAGCAGGACAGGGTTGAACACCGGGGAGCTGTTTTTT. This sequence encodes CASRTGLNTGELFF.

The CDR3 sequence: CASSVGNEVAQYF. The CDR3, as DNA: TGTGCCAGCAGCGTAGGGAACGAGGTGGCCCAGTACTTC. This chain connects TRBV9 to TRBJ2-5, with D unresolved. The CDR3 contains 13 residues. V shed 0 bases and J shed 9 bases, with 12 bases lying between them. The germline V gene has CDR1 SGDLS and CDR2 YYNGEE.

This clone was seen more than once but under ten times. V usage is TRBV4-2 and J usage is TRBJ2-2, with 11 bases aligning to TRBD2. The junction had 13 bases not matched to a gene; V was cut back by 0 bases and J by 13 bases. The CDR3 totals 17 residues. Germline V gives CDR1 LGHNA, CDR2 YNFKEQ. The CDR3 nucleotides are TGTGCCAGCAGCCAAGAGACTTTAGCGGGAGGGCCGCGAGGGCTGTTTTTT. Protein sequence: CASSQETLAGGPRGLFF.

The chain couples TRBV30 to TRBJ1-4; TRBD1 matches 10 bases. The CDR3 consists of 15 residues. The V gene end was trimmed by 2 bases and the J gene end by 5 bases; junction bases not matched to a gene: 5. Germline CDR1 and CDR2: GTSNPN and SVGIG (reference sequence). The CDR3 coding sequence is TGTGCCTGGAGTACGGGGACAGGGGCGAATGAAAAACTGTTTTTT. Protein sequence: CAWSTGTGANEKLFF.

The chain has TRBV6-1 and TRBJ2-5; TRBD2 aligns across 9 bases. This CDR3 comprises 15 residues. Germline CDR1 MNHNS, CDR2 SASEGT. V shed 1 base, J shed 13 bases, and the junction held 13 bases outside the gene matches. Here the CDR3 reads CASSEGQAGGFSGYF. The CDR3 coding sequence is TGTGCCAGCAGTGAAGGACAGGCGGGAGGGTTTTCAGGGTACTTC.

The V and J genes are TRBV19 and TRBJ2-2; 9 bases match TRBD2. CDR3 length: 20 amino acids. Germline-derived CDR1 and CDR2 are LNHDA and SQIVND (reference sequence). V lost 3 bases to trimming and J lost 3 bases; unmatched junction nucleotides: 17. The DNA for the CDR3 is TGTGCCAGTAGTATGGGGCCGGCTAGCGGGAAGGTTATAGACACCGGGGAGCTGTTTTTT. It codes for CASSMGPASGKVIDTGELFF.

V is TRBV4-1 and J is TRBJ2-1; the match to TRBD2 covers 7 bases. CDR3 length: 15 residues. The germline CDR1 and CDR2 sequences are MGHRA and YSYEKL. The junction had 7 bases not matched to a gene; V was cut back by 3 bases and J by 5 bases. In nucleotides, the CDR3 is TGCGCCAGCAGCCATCTTCTAGCGGTAAACAATGAGCAGTTCTTC. This sequence encodes CASSHLLAVNNEQFF.